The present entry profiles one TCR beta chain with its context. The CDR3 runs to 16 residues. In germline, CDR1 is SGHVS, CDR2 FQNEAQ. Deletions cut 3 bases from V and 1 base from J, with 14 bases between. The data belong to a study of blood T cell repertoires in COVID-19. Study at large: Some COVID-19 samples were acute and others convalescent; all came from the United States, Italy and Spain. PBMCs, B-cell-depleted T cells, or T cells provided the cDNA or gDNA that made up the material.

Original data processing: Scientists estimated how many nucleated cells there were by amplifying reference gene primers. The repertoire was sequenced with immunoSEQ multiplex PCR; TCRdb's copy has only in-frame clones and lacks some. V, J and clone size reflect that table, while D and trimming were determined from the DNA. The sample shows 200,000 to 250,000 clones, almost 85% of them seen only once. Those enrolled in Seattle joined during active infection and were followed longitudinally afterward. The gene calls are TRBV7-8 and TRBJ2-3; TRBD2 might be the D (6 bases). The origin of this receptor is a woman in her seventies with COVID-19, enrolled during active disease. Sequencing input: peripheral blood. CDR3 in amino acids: CASSLPGRRGTDTQYF. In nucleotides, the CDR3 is TGTGCCAGCAGCTTGCCTGGGCGGAGGGGCACAGATACGCAGTATTTT.